The next 20 T cell receptor beta chains were all read from a single sample in a study of OX40 agonist ivuxolimab in advanced cancers. Profiled with immunoSEQ multiplex PCR; TCRdb holds only in-frame clones, not every one. The table includes about 75,000 clones, more than 80% detected once. This specimen consisted of CD4+ or CD8+ T cells sorted from blood, obtained in a trial of the OX40 agonist ivuxolimab. Source of these receptors: an adult with an advanced solid tumor such as melanoma, head and neck, liver or kidney cancer.

This clone appeared a single time. The chain uses TRBV7-9 and TRBJ2-2; D gene ambiguous. Germline CDR1 reads SEHNR; CDR2 reads FQNEAQ (reference sequence). The CDR3 totals 16 residues. The V and J ends lost 4 bases and 1 base respectively, with 13 bases between them. CDR3 loop: CASSSVGVQNTGELFF. The CDR3 DNA reads as TGTGCCAGCAGCTCCGTCGGCGTTCAGAACACCGGGGAGCTGTTTTTT.

V usage is TRBV2 and J usage is TRBJ2-1; 8 bases are shared with TRBD2. The CDR3 is made up of 15 amino acids. The V segment lost 4 bases and the J segment 2 bases; nucleotides outside the gene matches: 4. Germline V gives CDR1 SNHLY, CDR2 FYNNEI. The CDR3 DNA reads as TGTGCCAGCAGTGTAACTAGCGGAACCTACAATGAGCAGTTCTTC. It translates to CASSVTSGTYNEQFF.

The chain recombines TRBV18 with TRBJ1-2; TRBD1 agrees at 9 bases. The V segment lost 3 bases and the J segment 6 bases; nucleotides outside the gene matches: 8. CDR1 is KGHSH, CDR2 LQKENI, per germline. The length of the CDR3 is 15 residues. CDR3 protein: CASSPSWTGADGYTF. DNA of the CDR3: TGTGCCAGCTCACCCTCATGGACAGGGGCAGATGGCTACACCTTC.

The V gene is TRBV18, the J gene TRBJ1-3; possibly TRBD1 for D (5 bases). Per the germline V gene, CDR1 is KGHSH and CDR2 is LQKENI. Trimming left V 3 bases short and J 2 bases short, with 14 bases between. This CDR3 is built from 16 residues. CDR3 DNA sequence: TGTGCCAGCTCACCTGGGGGGACCGCTGCTGGAAACACCATATATTTT. Amino acids: CASSPGGTAAGNTIYF.

This chain uses TRBV28 with TRBJ1-1; no reliable D call. Germline CDR1 and CDR2: MDHEN and SYDVKM. The CDR3 covers 11 residues. V was shortened by 6 bases and J by 5 bases, with 7 bases between the two germline ends. CDR3 sequence (DNA): TGTGCCAGCAGGGGGAGAACTGAAGCTTTCTTT. Its translation: CASRGRTEAFF.

This chain links TRBV19 with TRBJ1-6, with 9 bases that match TRBD1. The germline CDR1 and CDR2 sequences are LNHDA and SQIVND (reference sequence). The CDR3 is made up of 14 amino acids. The J segment lost 9 bases and the V segment lost 7 bases, leaving 7 bases of the junction unmatched. The CDR3 coding sequence is TGTGCCAGTAACCACAGGGGGCTGGGTTCACCCCTCCACTTT. Its translation: CASNHRGLGSPLHF.

V and J are TRBV20-1 and TRBJ1-4; D gene uncertain. The CDR3 loop spans 11 amino acids. Per the germline V gene, CDR1 is DFQATT and CDR2 is SNEGSKA (reference sequence). With 7 bases removed from V and 5 bases from J, the gap between germline ends came to 8 bases. In DNA, the CDR3 is TGCAGTGTTTCCAGAAATGAAAAACTGTTTTTT. It yields the protein CSVSRNEKLFF.

The rearrangement joins TRBV9 to TRBJ1-5; D is undetermined. Per germline, CDR1 SGDLS and CDR2 YYNGEE. V lost 3 bases and J lost 5, with 6 bases in between. The CDR3 contains 12 residues. CDR3 sequence: CASSAGDQPQHF. The DNA of the CDR3 is TGTGCCAGCAGCGCAGGAGATCAGCCCCAGCATTTT.

Note on this clone: The sample carries other DNA sequences with the same CDR3. This rearrangement joins TRBV4-2 to TRBJ2-7; TRBD2 aligns across 7 bases. Trimming removed 0 bases from V and 8 bases from J; junction bases left unmatched: 10. Germline-derived CDR1 and CDR2 are LGHNA and YNFKEQ. The CDR3 covers 15 residues. The CDR3 DNA reads TGTGCCAGCAGCCAAGAAGAGGTATCCGGGGGGAAGCAGTACTTC. It is translated as CASSQEEVSGGKQYF.

This clone was counted a single time. The chain combines TRBV10-1 with TRBJ2-7; 7 nucleotides match TRBD2. The CDR3 consists of 16 residues. The germline V gene encodes CDR1 WNHNN and CDR2 SYGVQD (reference sequence). The J segment lost 2 bases and the V segment lost 8 bases, leaving 15 bases of the junction unmatched. CDR3 nucleotides: TGCGCCAGCTCCTACGGGAGGAGGCAACGAACCTACGAGCAGTACTTC. This encodes CASSYGRRQRTYEQYF.

This clone has just a few counts. One end of the junction does not line up with germline, which may come from a read error. This chain uses TRBV29-1 with TRBJ1-5; TRBD1 matches 9 bases. Germline V gene data show CDR1 as SQVTM and CDR2 as ANQGSEA. CDR3 length equals 13 residues. Here the CDR3 DNA reads TGCAGCGTAGCGGACAGGGGCAACCAGCCCCAGCATTTT. Amino acids: CSVADRGNQPQHF.

The genes are TRBV5-1 and TRBJ2-5, with 11 bases fitting TRBD2. Looked up from germline, CDR1 is SGHRS and CDR2 is YFSETQ. The CDR3 sequence is 15 residues long. With V trimmed by 2 bases and J by 1 base, 1 base remained unmatched. In DNA form, the CDR3 reads TGCGCCAGCAGCTTACTAGCGGGGGCCCAAGAGACCCAGTACTTC. Translation gives CASSLLAGAQETQYF.

This clone was recorded once. The genes are TRBV18 and TRBJ1-4; TRBD1 is a possible D gene (5 bases). This CDR3 contains 14 residues. V gave up 3 bases and J gave up 8 bases, with 13 bases separating them. Germline V gene lookup returns CDR1 KGHSH and CDR2 LQKENI. The CDR3: CASSPAAQGEKLFF. The CDR3 bases are TGTGCCAGCTCACCCGCAGCTCAGGGCGAAAAACTGTTTTTT.

For the CDR3, the DNA is TGTGCCATCAGTGACGGACAGGGGAGGTTGTATGAGCAGTTCTTC. This sequence encodes CAISDGQGRLYEQFF. The chain is built from TRBV10-3 and TRBJ2-1; 9 bases align to TRBD1. The V gene end was trimmed by 3 bases and the J gene end by 8 bases; junction bases not matched to a gene: 8. The germline CDR1 and CDR2 sequences are ENHRY and SYGVKD. The CDR3 contains 15 residues.

V is TRBV14 and J is TRBJ2-7; D call uncertain. The CDR3 contains 11 residues. From germline, CDR1 is SGHDN and CDR2 FVKESK. V was pared by 3 bases and J by 4 bases, with 4 bases between. CDR3 protein: CASSHRYEQYF. The CDR3 bases are TGTGCCAGCAGCCACAGATACGAGCAGTACTTC.

Here the CDR3 reads CASSPTQGKGQPQHF. CDR3 nucleotide sequence: TGTGCCAGCTCACCAACACAGGGGAAGGGTCAGCCCCAGCATTTT. V and J are TRBV18 and TRBJ1-5; 7 positions match TRBD1. This CDR3 has 15 residues. After removal of 2 bases from V and 6 bases from J, the junction contained 7 bases not matched to a gene. The V gene's germline CDR1 is KGHSH and CDR2 LQKENI.

The chain links TRBV7-8 to TRBJ1-6; 8 bases are a match to TRBD1. The CDR3 sequence is 15 residues long. The V gene's germline CDR1 is SGHVS and CDR2 FQNEAQ. V trimming: 1 base; J trimming: 9 bases; junction bases outside the gene matches: 5. CDR3 nucleotides: TGTGCCAGCAGCTTAGATGGGACAGGCGCTTCACCCCTCCACTTT. Translated: CASSLDGTGASPLHF.

The rearrangement joins TRBV5-1 to TRBJ2-3, with D possibly called TRBD1 or TRBD2 (5 bases each). Trimming took off 4 bases at V and 0 bases at J, with 9 bases between the two ends. From germline, CDR1 is SGHRS and CDR2 YFSETQ. The CDR3 is 14 amino acids. CDR3 residues: CASSQGTSTDTQYF. The CDR3 nucleotides are TGCGCCAGCAGCCAAGGGACGAGCACAGATACGCAGTATTTT.

The chain is built from TRBV4-3 and TRBJ1-1; unclear D gene. The V and J ends lost 1 base and 7 bases respectively, with 10 bases between them. The CDR3 has 13 amino acids. CDR1 is LGHNA, CDR2 YSLEER, per germline. This CDR3 reads CASSQGLSLEAFF. The CDR3 region has the DNA TGCGCCAGCAGCCAAGGGTTGAGTCTTGAAGCTTTCTTT.

The chain links TRBV19 to TRBJ2-1; no definite D call. The CDR3 length is 14 residues. V lost 5 bases, J lost 3 bases, and 11 bases lay in between. Germline CDR1 LNHDA, CDR2 SQIVND (reference sequence). CDR3 residues: CASSYRRFYNEQFF. The CDR3 DNA sequence: TGTGCCAGTAGTTACCGGCGGTTCTACAATGAGCAGTTCTTC.